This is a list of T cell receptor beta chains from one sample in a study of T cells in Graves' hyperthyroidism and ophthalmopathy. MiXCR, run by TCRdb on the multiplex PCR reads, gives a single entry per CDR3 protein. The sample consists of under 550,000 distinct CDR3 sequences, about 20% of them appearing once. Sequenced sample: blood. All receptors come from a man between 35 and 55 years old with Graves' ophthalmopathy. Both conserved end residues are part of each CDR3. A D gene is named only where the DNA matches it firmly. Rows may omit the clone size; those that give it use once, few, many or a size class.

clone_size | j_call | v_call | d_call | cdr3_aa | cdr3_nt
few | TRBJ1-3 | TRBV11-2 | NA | CASSSSRARDTIYF | TGTGCCAGCAGCTCCTCCCGGGCTAGAGACACCATATATTTT
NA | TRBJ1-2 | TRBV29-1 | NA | CSAAEAGVYGYTF | TGCAGCGCCGCCGAGGCGGGGGTCTATGGCTACACCTTC
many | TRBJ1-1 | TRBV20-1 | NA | CSAREGTEAFF | TGCAGTGCTAGGGAAGGGACTGAAGCTTTCTTT
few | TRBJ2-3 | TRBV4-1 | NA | CASSQDLRGADTQYF | TGCGCCAGCAGCCAAGATCTTAGGGGGGCAGATACGCAGTATTTT
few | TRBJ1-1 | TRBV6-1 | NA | CASRFSGRTNTEAFF | TGTGCCAGCAGGTTCTCGGGACGGACGAACACTGAAGCTTTCTTT
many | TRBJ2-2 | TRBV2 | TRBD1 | CASSTGQVTGELFF | TGTGCCAGCAGCACCGGACAGGTCACCGGGGAGCTGTTTTTT
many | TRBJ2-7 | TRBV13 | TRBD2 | CASTPWREVGYEQYF | TGTGCCAGCACTCCCTGGCGGGAGGTCGGCTACGAGCAGTACTTC
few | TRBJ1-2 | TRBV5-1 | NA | CASSLSGGYTF | TGCGCCAGCAGCTTATCAGGCGGCTACACCTTC
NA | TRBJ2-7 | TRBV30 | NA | CAWSVSVGEQYF | TGTGCCTGGAGTGTATCCGTGGGCGAGCAGTACTTC
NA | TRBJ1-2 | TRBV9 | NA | CASSAGRDYGYTF | TGTGCCAGCAGCGCCGGCAGGGACTATGGCTACACCTTC
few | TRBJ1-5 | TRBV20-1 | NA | CSARDPFDPRQPQHF | TGCAGTGCTAGAGATCCGTTTGACCCCAGGCAGCCCCAGCATTTT
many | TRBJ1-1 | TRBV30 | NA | CAWSHGVGRRNTEAFF | TGTGCCTGGAGTCACGGTGTGGGAAGGCGGAACACTGAAGCTTTCTTT
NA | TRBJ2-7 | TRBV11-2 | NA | CASSLEGQPYSSYEQYF | TGTGCCAGCAGCTTAGAGGGCCAGCCCTATTCCTCCTACGAGCAGTACTTC
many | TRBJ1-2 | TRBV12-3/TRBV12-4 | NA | CASSSPPANYGYTF | TGTGCCAGCAGCTCCCCCCCCGCTAACTATGGCTACACCTTC
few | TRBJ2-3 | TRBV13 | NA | CASTDASTDTQYF | TGTGCCAGCACTGATGCTAGCACAGATACGCAGTATTTT
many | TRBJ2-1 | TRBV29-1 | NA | CSVGRPRGNEQFF | TGCAGCGTTGGACGTCCGCGCGGCAATGAGCAGTTCTTC
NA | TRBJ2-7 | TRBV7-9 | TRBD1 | CASSLVTGGSYEQYF | TGTGCCAGCAGCTTAGTAACAGGGGGGTCCTACGAGCAGTACTTC
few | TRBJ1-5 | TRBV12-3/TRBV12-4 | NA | CASRRGLYSNQPQHF | TGTGCCAGCAGACGAGGACTGTATAGCAATCAGCCCCAGCATTTT
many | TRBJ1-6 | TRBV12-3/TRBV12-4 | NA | CASSTMGSSPLHF | TGTGCCAGCAGTACGATGGGTTCCTCACCCCTCCACTTT
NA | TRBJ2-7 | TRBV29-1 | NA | CSVEDMREQYF | TGCAGCGTTGAAGACATGCGCGAGCAGTACTTC
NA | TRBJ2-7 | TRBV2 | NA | CASTEGWSSYEQYF | TGTGCCAGCACGGAGGGGTGGTCCTCCTACGAGCAGTACTTC
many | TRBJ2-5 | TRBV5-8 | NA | CASSLGALAEETQYF | TGTGCCAGCAGCTTGGGGGCCCTTGCGGAAGAGACCCAGTACTTC
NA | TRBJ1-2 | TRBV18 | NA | CASSPSAGDGYTF | TGTGCCAGCTCACCAAGCGCAGGGGATGGCTACACCTTC
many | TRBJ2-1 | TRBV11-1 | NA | CASSQRLGNEQFF | TGTGCCAGCAGCCAACGGTTGGGCAATGAGCAGTTCTTC
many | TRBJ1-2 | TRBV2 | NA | CASKRIYGYTF | TGTGCCAGCAAAAGGATCTATGGCTACACCTTC
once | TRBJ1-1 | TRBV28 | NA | CASSLHPYTEAFF | TGTGCCAGCAGTCTCCACCCATACACTGAAGCTTTCTTT
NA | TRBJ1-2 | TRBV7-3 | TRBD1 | CASSLTRNRDRGRRAPSQGYGYTF | TGTGCCAGCAGCTTAACGCGAAACCGGGACAGGGGGCGGCGTGCCCCATCACAGGGTTATGGCTACACCTTC
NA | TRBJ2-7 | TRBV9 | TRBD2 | CASSDRGLAAPYEQYF | TGTGCCAGCAGCGACAGGGGACTAGCGGCCCCCTACGAGCAGTACTTC
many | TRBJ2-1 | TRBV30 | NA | CAWSVQDVKHGNEQFF | TGTGCCTGGAGTGTACAGGACGTTAAACATGGGAATGAGCAGTTCTTC
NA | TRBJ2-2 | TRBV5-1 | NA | CASSHSESGELFF | TGCGCCAGCAGCCATAGCGAGTCCGGGGAGCTGTTTTTT
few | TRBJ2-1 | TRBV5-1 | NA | CASSLLDPTYNEQFF | TGCGCCAGCAGCTTACTAGACCCGACCTACAATGAGCAGTTCTTC
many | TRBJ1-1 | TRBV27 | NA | CASTDRHPWTTEAFF | TGTGCCAGCACCGATCGACACCCGTGGACCACTGAAGCTTTCTTT
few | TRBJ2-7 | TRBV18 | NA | CASSEQGYGYEQYF | TGTGCCAGCTCAGAACAGGGATATGGCTACGAGCAGTACTTC
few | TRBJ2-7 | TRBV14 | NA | CASSQSVYEQYF | TGTGCCAGCAGCCAGTCAGTCTACGAGCAGTACTTC
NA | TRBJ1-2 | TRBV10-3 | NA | CAISAIGRDGYTF | TGTGCCATCAGTGCAATCGGACGGGATGGCTACACCTTC
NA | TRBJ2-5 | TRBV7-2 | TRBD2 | CASSGRTSGRETQYF | TGTGCCAGCAGCGGGCGGACTAGCGGGAGAGAGACCCAGTACTTC
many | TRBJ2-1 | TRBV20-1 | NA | CSASPTTSYNEQFF | TGCAGTGCTAGTCCTACGACCTCCTACAATGAGCAGTTCTTC
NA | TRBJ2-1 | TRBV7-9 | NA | CASSLRDSWEQFF | TGTGCCAGCAGCTTAAGGGATTCGTGGGAGCAGTTCTTC
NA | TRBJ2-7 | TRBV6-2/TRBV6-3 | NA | CASSRLKKAGHSSYEQYF | TGTGCCAGCAGTCGATTAAAAAAAGCGGGACATAGCTCCTACGAGCAGTACTTC
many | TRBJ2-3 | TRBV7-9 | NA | CASSGLRRRGAADTQYF | TGTGCCAGCAGCGGGTTACGTCGACGGGGGGCGGCAGATACGCAGTATTTT
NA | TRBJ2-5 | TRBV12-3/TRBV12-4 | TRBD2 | CASSLVPSLGSGGLYQETQYF | TGTGCCAGCAGTTTAGTTCCCTCCCTGGGTAGCGGGGGGCTGTACCAAGAGACCCAGTACTTC
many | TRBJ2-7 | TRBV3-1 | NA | CASSQAFRGEQYF | TGTGCCAGCAGCCAAGCGTTTAGGGGCGAGCAGTACTTC
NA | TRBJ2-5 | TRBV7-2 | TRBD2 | CASSQGLAGGGGETQYF | TGTGCCAGCAGCCAAGGACTAGCGGGAGGGGGGGGAGAGACCCAGTACTTC
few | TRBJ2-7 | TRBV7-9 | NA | CASSLPWVGSSYEQYF | TGTGCCAGCAGCTTACCGTGGGTGGGGAGCTCCTACGAGCAGTACTTC
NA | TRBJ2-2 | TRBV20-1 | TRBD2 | CSARDPAGGTGELFF | TGCAGTGCTAGAGACCCAGCGGGGGGGACCGGGGAGCTGTTTTTT
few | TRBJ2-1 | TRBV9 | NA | CASSAQAGAYEQFF | TGTGCCAGCAGCGCCCAGGCCGGGGCCTATGAGCAGTTCTTC
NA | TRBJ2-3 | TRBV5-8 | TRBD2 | CASSILAGTDTQYF | TGTGCCAGCAGCATTCTAGCGGGAACGGATACGCAGTATTTT